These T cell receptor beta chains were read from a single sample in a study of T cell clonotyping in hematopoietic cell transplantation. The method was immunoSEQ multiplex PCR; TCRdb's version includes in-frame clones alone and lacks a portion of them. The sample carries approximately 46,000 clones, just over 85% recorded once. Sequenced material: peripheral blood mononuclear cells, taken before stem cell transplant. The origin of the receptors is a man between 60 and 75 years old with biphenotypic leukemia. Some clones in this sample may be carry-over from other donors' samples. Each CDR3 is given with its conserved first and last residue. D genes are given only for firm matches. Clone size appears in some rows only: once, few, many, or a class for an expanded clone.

CDR3nt: TGTGCCAGCAGCTCAAAGGGCAGCAATCAGCCCCAGCATTTT
CDR3aa: CASSSKGSNQPQHF
j_gene: TRBJ1-5
abundance: -
d_gene: -
v_gene: TRBV27

CDR3nt: TGCGCCAGCAGCTTAGGGACTTTAGACTACGAGCAGTACTTC
CDR3aa: CASSLGTLDYEQYF
j_gene: TRBJ2-7
abundance: -
d_gene: -
v_gene: TRBV5-1

CDR3nt: TGTGCCAGCAGCCGGGTAGCCGGGGAGCTGTTTTTT
CDR3aa: CASSRVAGELFF
j_gene: TRBJ2-2
abundance: -
d_gene: -
v_gene: TRBV6-1

CDR3nt: TGTGCCAGCAGTGACTTAGCGGGAGTCACAGATACGCAGTATTTT
CDR3aa: CASSDLAGVTDTQYF
j_gene: TRBJ2-3
abundance: once
d_gene: TRBD2
v_gene: TRBV6-1

CDR3nt: TGTGCCAGCAGCGGGACTAGCGGGACACGCCCTCAGTACTTC
CDR3aa: CASSGTSGTRPQYF
j_gene: TRBJ2-4
abundance: -
d_gene: TRBD2
v_gene: TRBV11-2

CDR3nt: TGTGCCAGTGCGACCGTGAGCAATCAGCCCCAGCATTTT
CDR3aa: CASATVSNQPQHF
j_gene: TRBJ1-5
abundance: few
d_gene: -
v_gene: TRBV19

CDR3nt: TGTGCCACCAGCGTAGACAGGGCCCGCTCCTACGAGCAGTACTTC
CDR3aa: CATSVDRARSYEQYF
j_gene: TRBJ2-7
abundance: -
d_gene: TRBD1
v_gene: TRBV15

CDR3nt: TGTGCCAGCACCAAGGGGATGGGGCAGTTCTTC
CDR3aa: CASTKGMGQFF
j_gene: TRBJ2-1
abundance: -
d_gene: -
v_gene: TRBV28

CDR3nt: TGTGCCAGCAGCGCCAGGGTTCGGGGCACTGAAGCTTTCTTT
CDR3aa: CASSARVRGTEAFF
j_gene: TRBJ1-1
abundance: -
d_gene: -
v_gene: TRBV7-2

CDR3nt: TGTGCCAGCAGTTACGGGGTCAGAGGGATCGGGGAGCTGTTTTTT
CDR3aa: CASSYGVRGIGELFF
j_gene: TRBJ2-2
abundance: -
d_gene: -
v_gene: TRBV6-5

CDR3nt: TGTGCCAGCAGTTTATTGCGGGACAGCTACGAGCAGTACTTC
CDR3aa: CASSLLRDSYEQYF
j_gene: TRBJ2-7
abundance: -
d_gene: -
v_gene: TRBV28

CDR3nt: TGTGCCAGCCATAGGGAGGCGGGGGAGCAGTTCTTC
CDR3aa: CASHREAGEQFF
j_gene: TRBJ2-1
abundance: -
d_gene: -
v_gene: TRBV6-6

CDR3nt: TGTGCCAGCAGTTTAGGGACAGGCTATGGCTACACCTTC
CDR3aa: CASSLGTGYGYTF
j_gene: TRBJ1-2
abundance: -
d_gene: TRBD1
v_gene: TRBV28

CDR3nt: TGTGCCAGTAAACGCCCCGAGAACACCGGGGAGCTGTTTTTT
CDR3aa: CASKRPENTGELFF
j_gene: TRBJ2-2
abundance: -
d_gene: -
v_gene: TRBV19

CDR3nt: TGTGCCAGTAGTATAGGGGGAGATACGCAGTATTTT
CDR3aa: CASSIGGDTQYF
j_gene: TRBJ2-3
abundance: -
d_gene: -
v_gene: TRBV19

CDR3nt: TGTGCCAGTAGTATTGTTACAGCTGAAAAACTGTTTTTT
CDR3aa: CASSIVTAEKLFF
j_gene: TRBJ1-4
abundance: -
d_gene: -
v_gene: TRBV19

CDR3nt: TGTGCCAGCAGCCCCAGACAGGGGCCAGATACGCAGTATTTT
CDR3aa: CASSPRQGPDTQYF
j_gene: TRBJ2-3
abundance: -
d_gene: TRBD1
v_gene: TRBV4-2

CDR3nt: TGTGCCACCAGCAGAGATCGGCAGGTGATCGGGAATGGCTACACCTTC
CDR3aa: CATSRDRQVIGNGYTF
j_gene: TRBJ1-2
abundance: -
d_gene: -
v_gene: TRBV15

CDR3nt: TGTGCCAGCACAAGGGACGGACAGGCCGGCTACACCTTC
CDR3aa: CASTRDGQAGYTF
j_gene: TRBJ1-2
abundance: -
d_gene: TRBD1
v_gene: TRBV5-6

CDR3nt: TGTGCCAGCTCACTCGGGACGGATAGCAATCAGCCCCAGCATTTT
CDR3aa: CASSLGTDSNQPQHF
j_gene: TRBJ1-5
abundance: -
d_gene: -
v_gene: TRBV18

CDR3nt: TGTGCCAGCACTGCCGCCGGGACACCAGACTCCTACAATGAGCAGTTCTTC
CDR3aa: CASTAAGTPDSYNEQFF
j_gene: TRBJ2-1
abundance: -
d_gene: -
v_gene: TRBV28

CDR3nt: TGTGCCAGCAGCCCGGGGACTAGCGTCAATGAGCAGTTCTTC
CDR3aa: CASSPGTSVNEQFF
j_gene: TRBJ2-1
abundance: -
d_gene: TRBD2
v_gene: TRBV7-8

CDR3nt: TGCGCCAGCAGCTTGGCCGAACGGTTGAACACTGAAGCTTTCTTT
CDR3aa: CASSLAERLNTEAFF
j_gene: TRBJ1-1
abundance: -
d_gene: -
v_gene: TRBV5-1

CDR3nt: TGTGCCAGCAGCCAAGTCGGACAGGGGGCGCGTACCCATGGCTACACCTTC
CDR3aa: CASSQVGQGARTHGYTF
j_gene: TRBJ1-2
abundance: -
d_gene: TRBD1
v_gene: TRBV14

CDR3nt: TGTGCCAGTAGTCCCCGGACAGGGGCCTATAGAGATAGCAATCAGCCCCAGCATTTT
CDR3aa: CASSPRTGAYRDSNQPQHF
j_gene: TRBJ1-5
abundance: -
d_gene: TRBD1
v_gene: TRBV19

CDR3nt: TGTGCCAGCACCCCACCGATGGACGTCGGGGGTGCCAACGTCCTGACTTTC
CDR3aa: CASTPPMDVGGANVLTF
j_gene: TRBJ2-6
abundance: -
d_gene: -
v_gene: TRBV28

CDR3nt: TGTGCCAGTAGTACTCGCGAGACCCAGTACTTC
CDR3aa: CASSTRETQYF
j_gene: TRBJ2-5
abundance: -
d_gene: -
v_gene: TRBV19

CDR3nt: TGTGCCAGCAGCTTGGGACAGGAGTATGGCTACACCTTC
CDR3aa: CASSLGQEYGYTF
j_gene: TRBJ1-2
abundance: -
d_gene: TRBD1
v_gene: TRBV7-2